Following are 24 T cell receptor beta chains from one sample sequenced in a study of long-term antiretroviral therapy in people with HIV. immunoSEQ v3.0 was run at survey level. The assay was immunoSEQ multiplex PCR, and TCRdb's table has in-frame clones only and misses some. The table lists approximately 30,000 clones, about 84% of them singletons. Material: unsorted PBMCs, obtained 0.8 years before starting antiretroviral therapy. The receptor source for this set is a man aged 18 to 30 with HIV.

CDR3 amino acids: CASSLVAGRTDTQYF. CDR3 DNA: TGTGCCAGCAGCTTAGTGGCAGGCCGCACAGATACGCAGTATTTT. The V call is TRBV7-2, the J call TRBJ2-3; D gene unclear. The CDR3 contains 15 residues. Germline V lookup: CDR1 SGHTA, CDR2 FQGNSA. V was clipped by 1 base and J by 1 base, with 9 bases between them.

The V call is TRBV9, the J call TRBJ2-1; D might be TRBD1 (5 bases). The V gene lost 0 bases and the J gene lost 4 bases, with 11 bases spanning the gap. CDR3 size: 15 residues. The germline V gene encodes CDR1 SGDLS and CDR2 YYNGEE. CDR3 nucleotides: TGTGCCAGCAGCGTAGGATGGACACCTTACAATGAGCAGTTCTTC. Encoded protein: CASSVGWTPYNEQFF.

V gene TRBV10-3 combines with J gene TRBJ2-3; 9 bases are a match to TRBD2. Germline trimming cut 10 bases from V and 6 bases from J; bases unmatched to any gene: 11. The germline gives CDR1 ENHRY, CDR2 SYGVKD. The CDR3 has 14 amino acids. CDR3 nucleotides: TGTGCCACCCATAAAGCGGGAGGTTCGGATACGCAGTATTTT. Encoded protein: CATHKAGGSDTQYF.

The chain joins TRBV27 to TRBJ2-1, with D uncertain. The length of the CDR3 is 13 residues. V lost 0 bases and J 8 bases, leaving 8 bases between the germline ends. The germline gives CDR1 MNHEY, CDR2 SMNVEV (reference sequence). The CDR3, as DNA: TGTGCCAGCAGTTTATCGGACCCTTATGAGCAGTTCTTC. Protein product: CASSLSDPYEQFF.

This clone was observed once. V and J are TRBV7-8 and TRBJ2-5; TRBD2 agrees at 12 bases. CDR1 SGHVS and CDR2 FQNEAQ come from the germline V gene. CDR3 size: 15 residues. J gave up 6 bases and V 6 bases, and 8 bases lay outside the gene matches. The CDR3 sequence is CASSRTSGVGQTQYF. DNA of the CDR3: TGTGCCAGCAGTCGGACTAGCGGGGTGGGACAGACCCAGTACTTC.

CDR3 sequence (DNA): TGCGCCAGCACCCTCTCAGGCAGGCAGGGCTCCTACGAGCAGTACTTC. This sequence encodes CASTLSGRQGSYEQYF. This chain uses TRBV5-1 with TRBJ2-7, with D possibly being TRBD1 (5 bases). The CDR3 has 16 amino acids. Germline V gene data show CDR1 as SGHRS and CDR2 as YFSETQ. V shed 6 bases and J shed 0 bases, with 19 bases lying between them.

This chain connects TRBV11-2 to TRBJ2-7; 9 nucleotides align to TRBD1. The germline V gene encodes CDR1 SGHAT and CDR2 FQNNGV. The trim removed 2 bases at V and 3 bases at J, leaving 5 bases unmatched. The CDR3 loop spans 15 amino acids. The CDR3 sequence: CASSLPGQGLYEQYF. CDR3 coding DNA: TGTGCCAGCAGCTTACCGGGACAGGGACTCTACGAGCAGTACTTC.

The rearrangement joins TRBV6-4 to TRBJ2-2; D is possibly TRBD1 or TRBD2 (5 bases each). This CDR3 is 14 amino acids long. V gave up 7 bases and J gave up 4 bases, with 13 bases separating them. Germline V gene lookup returns CDR1 MRHNA and CDR2 SNTAGT. CDR3 protein: CASTTERGTGELFF. CDR3 bases: TGTGCCAGCACCACCGAGAGGGGCACCGGGGAGCTGTTTTTT.

The chain uses TRBV5-8 and TRBJ2-7, with a weak D call TRBD1 (6 bases). The germline CDR1 and CDR2 sequences are SGHTS and YDEGEE. The CDR3 runs 15 residues. Between the trimmed V and J ends, which lost 0 bases and 4 bases, there was a span of 14 bases. The CDR3 reads CASSLAGQPGYEQYF. Written as DNA, the CDR3 is TGTGCCAGCAGCTTGGCAGGACAGCCGGGGTACGAGCAGTACTTC.

The chain combines TRBV7-2 with TRBJ1-2, with D possibly matching TRBD1 (5 bases). The CDR3 spans 15 residues. Trimming took 6 bases from V and 7 from J, leaving 21 bases between them. The germline V gene has CDR1 SGHTA and CDR2 FQGNSA. The CDR3 sequence: CASRPPVGTMVGYTF. The CDR3, as DNA: TGTGCCAGCAGGCCCCCCGTGGGGACGATGGTTGGCTACACCTTC.

This clone showed up just once. This rearrangement joins TRBV14 to TRBJ2-4; perhaps TRBD2 as D (6 bases). Deletions cut 3 bases from V and 0 bases from J, with 9 bases between. Per the germline V gene, CDR1 is SGHDN and CDR2 is FVKESK. The CDR3 runs to 15 residues. The CDR3 loop is CASSQGGLAKNIQYF. The CDR3 DNA follows: TGTGCCAGCAGCCAGGGAGGATTAGCCAAAAACATTCAGTACTTC.

The J gene is TRBJ2-7, the V gene TRBV7-2; no clear D gene. Deletions cut 5 bases from V and 4 bases from J, with 12 bases between. The V gene's germline CDR1 is SGHTA and CDR2 FQGNSA. CDR3 length: 13 amino acids. The CDR3 coding sequence is TGTGCCAGCAGCCTCGAAGCCGAATACGAGCAGTACTTC. Protein: CASSLEAEYEQYF.

The chain combines TRBV5-1 with TRBJ1-5, with TRBD1 as a possible D gene (5 bases). Trimming removed 0 bases from V and 2 bases from J, with 12 bases in between. CDR3 length: 16 amino acids. Per germline, CDR1 SGHRS and CDR2 YFSETQ. The CDR3 loop reads CASSLGAREGNQPQHF. Here the CDR3 DNA reads TGCGCCAGCAGCTTGGGCGCCAGGGAGGGCAATCAGCCCCAGCATTTT.

The rearrangement links TRBV2 to TRBJ2-5; 10 bases fit TRBD2. The CDR3 totals 16 residues. Germline V CDR1 and CDR2: SNHLY, FYNNEI. The trim removed 2 bases at V and 2 bases at J, leaving 5 bases unmatched. The CDR3 DNA follows: TGTGCCAGCAGTGAACAAGCGGGGGGGTTACAAGAGACCCAGTACTTC. Translation gives CASSEQAGGLQETQYF.

This sequence joins TRBV7-3 and TRBJ1-1; 7 bases match TRBD1. CDR3 length: 13 residues. The J segment lost 4 bases and the V segment lost 5 bases, leaving 4 bases of the junction unmatched. CDR1 is SGHTA and CDR2 is FQGTGA in the germline V gene. CDR3 bases: TGTGCCAGCAGCCAACAGGGGCCCACTGAAGCTTTCTTT. Translation gives CASSQQGPTEAFF.

The genes are TRBV19 and TRBJ1-1; D may be TRBD1 (5 bases). V dropped 5 bases and J dropped 1 base, with 20 bases sitting between them. The germline V gene has CDR1 LNHDA and CDR2 SQIVND (reference sequence). The length of the CDR3 is 17 residues. For the CDR3, the DNA is TGTGCCAGTAGTCGGGGCAGGATGCGTTCCGGGAACACTGAAGCTTTCTTT. Encoded protein: CASSRGRMRSGNTEAFF.

CDR3 DNA sequence: TGTGCCAGTAGCAGCGACAGGGGGCCGCACAATGAGCAGTTCTTC. Translating it yields CASSSDRGPHNEQFF. The chain couples TRBV19 to TRBJ2-1, with 10 bases identical to TRBD1. This CDR3 is 15 amino acids long. J was trimmed by 5 bases and V by 6 bases; bases with no gene match: 7. The germline V gene encodes CDR1 LNHDA and CDR2 SQIVND (reference sequence).

The V call is TRBV25-1, the J call TRBJ1-1, with D perhaps matching TRBD1 (5 bases). This CDR3 is built from 13 residues. Trimming cost V 7 bases and J 8 bases, with 17 bases left between them. The V gene's germline CDR1 is MGHDK and CDR2 SYGVNS. CDR3 amino acids: CASTERRAGEAFF. The CDR3, as DNA: TGTGCCAGCACCGAGAGAAGGGCAGGGGAAGCTTTCTTT.

This sequence joins TRBV5-5 and TRBJ2-3; TRBD1 agrees at 7 bases. CDR1 and CDR2 from the germline V gene are SGHKS and YYEKEE (reference sequence). V gave up 1 base and J gave up 2 bases; unmatched junction bases: 10. There are 17 residues in the CDR3. The CDR3 nucleotides are TGTGCCAGCAGCTTGTCAGGGCCAGGGGGAGACACAGATACGCAGTATTTT. Protein: CASSLSGPGGDTDTQYF.

This chain links TRBV5-1 with TRBJ2-3; 7 nucleotides align to TRBD2. Germline values: CDR1 SGHRS, CDR2 YFSETQ. The ends lost 4 bases at V and 4 bases at J; junction bases unmatched: 6. This CDR3 has 14 residues. The CDR3 protein is CASSPTGGADTQYF. The CDR3, as DNA: TGCGCCAGCAGCCCGACGGGGGGAGCAGATACGCAGTATTTT.

The chain links TRBV6-1 to TRBJ2-7, with D possibly being TRBD2 (6 bases). In germline, CDR1 is MNHNS, CDR2 SASEGT. The length of the CDR3 is 15 residues. The V gene lost 0 bases and the J gene lost 0 bases, with 9 bases spanning the gap. CDR3 loop: CASSEAHGSSYEQYF. Here the CDR3 DNA reads TGTGCCAGCAGTGAAGCGCACGGGAGCTCCTACGAGCAGTACTTC.

The chain combines TRBV9 with TRBJ2-3; no definite D call. The CDR3 runs to 14 residues. The germline V gene has CDR1 SGDLS and CDR2 YYNGEE. V lost 4 bases to trimming and J lost 3 bases, with 12 bases between them. The CDR3 DNA reads TGTGCCAGCAGCCCTCGGACGGGTACAGATACGCAGTATTTT. This encodes CASSPRTGTDTQYF.

This chain links TRBV19 with TRBJ2-7; 7 nucleotides line up with TRBD1. This CDR3 is built from 15 residues. V was pared by 4 bases and J by 2 bases, with 8 bases of the junction left unmatched. CDR1 is LNHDA and CDR2 is SQIVND in the germline V gene (reference sequence). The CDR3 sequence: CASSRGQIGAYEQYF. CDR3 nucleotide sequence: TGTGCCAGTAGTAGGGGACAGATCGGGGCCTACGAGCAGTACTTC.

This clone was picked up a small number of times. The gene calls are TRBV7-9 and TRBJ2-7, with TRBD1 matching 7 bases. The CDR3 has 14 amino acids. The germline V gene encodes CDR1 SEHNR and CDR2 FQNEAQ (reference sequence). The junction had 7 bases not matched to a gene; V was cut back by 5 bases and J by 3 bases. In DNA, the CDR3 is TGTGCCAGCAGCCCTAAGGGACAGATCTACGAGCAGTACTTC. Residues: CASSPKGQIYEQYF. Drawing the rest from reference TRBV7-9 and TRBJ2-7, the complete variable domain is DTGVSQNPRHKITKRGQNVTFRCDPISEHNRLYWYRQTLGQGPEFLTYFQNEAQLEKSRLLSDRFSAERPKGSFSTLEIQRTEQGDSAMYLCASSPKGQIYEQYFGPGTRLTVT.